This TCR beta chain was identified during a study of cytomegalovirus exposure and HLA in healthy donors. Overall study: An earlier analysis found around 120 million unique TCR beta sequences from approximately 170 million T cells. Overall study findings and caveats: The investigators catalogued 150 to 200 TCR beta chains as cytomegalovirus-associated. By HLA locus, TCR association rates varied in a later analysis, with DRB1 showing the most and HLA-C the fewest.

The PCR had 60 Vbeta and 13 Jbeta primers. The method was immunoSEQ multiplex PCR; TCRdb's version includes in-frame clones alone and lacks a portion of them. The sample carries tens of thousands of clones, roughly nine tenths recorded once. About this clone itself: Its cognate antigen is unknown.

V was shortened by 5 bases and J by 0 bases, with 11 bases between the two germline ends. The CDR3 is 15 amino acids. Germline CDR1 is SNHLY and CDR2 is FYNNEI. The chain carries TRBV2 and TRBJ2-1, with TRBD1 as a possible D gene (6 bases). This clonotype was sampled from a woman younger than 45 in good health and CMV-seropositive. What was sequenced was PBMCs. The DNA for the CDR3 is TGTGCCAGCAGTTACAGGGACCCCTCCTACAATGAGCAGTTCTTC. Translation: CASSYRDPSYNEQFF.